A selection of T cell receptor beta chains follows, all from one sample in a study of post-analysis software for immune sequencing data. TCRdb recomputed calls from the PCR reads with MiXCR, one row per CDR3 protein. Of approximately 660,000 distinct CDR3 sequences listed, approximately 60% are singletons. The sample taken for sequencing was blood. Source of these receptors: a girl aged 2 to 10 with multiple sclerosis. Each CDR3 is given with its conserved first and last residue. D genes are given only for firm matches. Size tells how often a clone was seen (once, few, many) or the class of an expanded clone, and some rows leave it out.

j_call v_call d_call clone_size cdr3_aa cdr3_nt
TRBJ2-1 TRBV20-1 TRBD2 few CSAPAGVNEQFF TGCAGTGCCCCAGCGGGAGTCAATGAGCAGTTCTTC
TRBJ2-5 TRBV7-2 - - CASSLDPFQETQYF TGTGCCAGCAGCTTAGACCCCTTCCAAGAGACCCAGTACTTC
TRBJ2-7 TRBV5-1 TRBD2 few CASSLDPSGSDEQYF TGCGCCAGCAGCTTGGATCCTAGCGGGAGCGACGAGCAGTACTTC
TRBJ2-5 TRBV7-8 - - CASGSNKAQETQYF TGTGCCAGCGGGTCTAACAAGGCCCAAGAGACCCAGTACTTC
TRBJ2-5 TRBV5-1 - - CASREPATGIQYF TGCGCCAGCAGAGAACCAGCGACGGGAATCCAGTACTTC
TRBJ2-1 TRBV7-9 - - CASSLGSENEQFF TGTGCCAGCAGCTTAGGCTCCGAGAATGAGCAGTTCTTC
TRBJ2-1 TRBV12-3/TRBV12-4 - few CASSLAGRSYNEQFF TGTGCCAGCAGTTTAGCGGGACGATCCTACAATGAGCAGTTCTTC
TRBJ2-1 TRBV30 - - CARGLGPDNEQFF TGCGCCCGTGGGTTGGGGCCTGACAATGAGCAGTTCTTC
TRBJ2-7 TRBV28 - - CASSPRWGERRSSYEQYF TGTGCCAGCAGTCCCCGGTGGGGAGAGAGACGGAGCTCCTACGAGCAGTACTTC
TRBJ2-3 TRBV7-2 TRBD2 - CASSLATSVTDTLYF TGTGCCAGCAGCTTAGCTACTAGCGTCACAGATACGCTGTATTTT
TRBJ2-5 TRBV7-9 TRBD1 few CASSFGTVSETQYF TGTGCCAGCAGCTTCGGGACAGTTAGCGAGACCCAGTACTTC
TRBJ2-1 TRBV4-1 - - CASSQDHGRPDERFF TGCGCCAGCAGCCAAGATCACGGGAGACCGGATGAGCGGTTCTTC
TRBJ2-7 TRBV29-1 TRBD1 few CSVMDRSSYEQYF TGCAGCGTGATGGACAGGTCTTCCTACGAGCAGTACTTC
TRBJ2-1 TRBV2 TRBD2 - CASSEAVPGLAGGLMREQFF TGTGCCAGCAGTGAAGCTGTCCCCGGACTAGCGGGGGGGTTAATGAGGGAGCAGTTCTTC
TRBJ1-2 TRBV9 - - CASSGDKNYGYTF TGTGCCAGCAGCGGGGACAAAAACTATGGCTACACCTTC
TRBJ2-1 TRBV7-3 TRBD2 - CASSMGLAGGSSYNEQFF TGTGCCAGCAGCATGGGACTAGCGGGAGGTAGCTCCTACAATGAGCAGTTCTTC
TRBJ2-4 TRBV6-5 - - CASSYSDGGNIQYF TGTGCCAGCAGTTATTCCGACGGTGGAAACATTCAGTACTTC
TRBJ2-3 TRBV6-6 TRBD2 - CASSYLSAGEYTDTQYF TGTGCCAGCAGTTACCTTTCAGCGGGGGAATACACAGATACGCAGTATTTT
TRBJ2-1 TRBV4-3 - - CASSQPDMQQFF TGCGCCAGCAGCCAACCCGATATGCAGCAGTTCTTC
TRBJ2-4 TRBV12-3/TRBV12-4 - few CASVPTGGVNIQYF TGTGCCAGCGTTCCCACCGGTGGGGTGAACATTCAGTACTTC
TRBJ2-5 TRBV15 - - CATSRKGETQYF TGTGCCACCAGCCGCAAAGGCGAGACCCAGTACTTC
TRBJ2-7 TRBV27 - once CASRAFLSYEQYF TGTGCCAGCCGGGCCTTTCTCTCCTACGAGCAGTACTTC